The 13 T cell receptor beta chains listed next were all sequenced from one sample in a study of blood T cell repertoires in COVID-19. Profiling relied on immunoSEQ multiplex PCR, and the TCRdb table lists in-frame clones only, not all of them. Here the sample spans around 100,000 clones, approximately 80% being singletons. Sequenced material: peripheral blood. These receptors all stem from a human donor in a cohort sampled during active or convalescent COVID-19.

This clone was picked up a small number of times. The chain recombines TRBV5-6 with TRBJ2-7; a weak D match, TRBD1 (6 bases). The ends were cut back, 2 bases at V and 7 bases at J, with 16 bases in the middle. Germline assignment: CDR1 SGHDT and CDR2 YYEEEE. The CDR3 is made up of 14 amino acids. The CDR3, as DNA: TGTGCCAGCAGCTTTACAGGGTCTAGTTTGGAGCAGTACTTC. It encodes CASSFTGSSLEQYF.

The V call is TRBV4-1, the J call TRBJ1-1; D is undetermined. This CDR3 contains 14 residues. The V end lost 2 bases, the J end lost 3 bases, and 10 bases lay between the germline ends. Germline V gene sequence: CDR1 MGHRA, CDR2 YSYEKL. The CDR3 DNA reads as TGCGCCAGCAGCCAATCATCTAGGTACACTGAAGCTTTCTTT. This codes for CASSQSSRYTEAFF.

This chain joins TRBV9 and TRBJ2-1; weak D call: TRBD1 (5 bases). V shed 0 bases and J shed 7 bases, with 14 bases lying between them. The germline V gene encodes CDR1 SGDLS and CDR2 YYNGEE. This CDR3 comprises 15 residues. The CDR3 reads CASSVAQQGRNEQFF. For the CDR3, the DNA is TGTGCCAGCAGCGTAGCTCAGCAGGGAAGGAATGAGCAGTTCTTC.

The chain recombines TRBV4-1 with TRBJ2-6; D gene uncertain. Trimming shortened V by 1 base and J by 0 bases, and 4 bases separated the two germline ends. CDR1 and CDR2 (germline): MGHRA, YSYEKL. The CDR3 has 15 amino acids. This CDR3 reads CASSQALSGANVLTF. CDR3 in DNA: TGCGCCAGCAGCCAAGCCCTCTCTGGGGCCAACGTCCTGACTTTC.

In this sample, this clone turned up once. The chain has TRBV4-3 and TRBJ2-2, with D perhaps TRBD1 (5 bases). The V and J ends lost 2 bases and 6 bases respectively, with 19 bases between them. The CDR3 totals 17 residues. CDR1 is LGHNA and CDR2 is YSLEER in the germline V gene. CDR3 nucleotides: TGCGCCAGCAGCCAAAGGCCCCCCCCGATGACAGCCGGGGAGCTGTTTTTT. Protein sequence: CASSQRPPPMTAGELFF.

The genes are TRBV14 and TRBJ1-2, with D uncertain. This CDR3 comprises 15 residues. Germline values: CDR1 SGHDN, CDR2 FVKESK. Trimming stripped 1 base from V and 7 bases from J, with 16 bases between. Written as DNA, the CDR3 is TGTGCCAGCAGCCAAGCGCGTCCTTCTTTGCTTGGCTACACCTTC. Translation: CASSQARPSLLGYTF.

This clone was detected ten times or more. The genes are TRBV6-1 and TRBJ1-2, with TRBD1 as a possible D gene (6 bases). The germline V gene has CDR1 MNHNS and CDR2 SASEGT. This CDR3 is 13 amino acids long. Trimming shortened V by 3 bases and J by 4 bases, and 9 bases separated the two germline ends. CDR3 nucleotide sequence: TGTGCCAGCAGTGAGGGCAGGGGCTATGGCTACACCTTC. Amino acid sequence: CASSEGRGYGYTF.

The chain is built from TRBV6-2 or TRBV6-3 and TRBJ1-5, with TRBD1 identical over 9 bases. V lost 4 bases and J lost 7; bases outside the gene matches: 5. In germline, CDR1 is MNHEY, CDR2 SVGEGT. The CDR3 is 14 residues long. The CDR3 loop is CASSWGQGFQPQHF. CDR3 nucleotides: TGTGCCAGCAGTTGGGGACAGGGTTTCCAGCCCCAGCATTTT.

The V call is TRBV18, the J call TRBJ2-7, with TRBD1 matching 9 bases. This CDR3 region has 17 residues. Germline V CDR1 and CDR2: KGHSH, LQKENI. V lost 1 base to trimming and J lost 6 bases; unmatched junction nucleotides: 13. CDR3 bases: TGTGCCAGCTCACCACTTCTCGGTAGGACAGGGGAGTTCGAGCAGTACTTC. Amino acids: CASSPLLGRTGEFEQYF.

The rearrangement uses TRBV5-6 and TRBJ1-2, with 8 bases matching TRBD1. The CDR3 length is 13 residues. Germline CDR1 reads SGHDT; CDR2 reads YYEEEE. V dropped 4 bases and J dropped 7; count of bases not matched to a gene: 6. The CDR3 sequence is CASSRQGLGGYTF. The CDR3, as DNA: TGTGCCAGCAGCCGACAGGGGCTTGGTGGCTACACCTTC.

The chain uses TRBV4-1 and TRBJ1-6; the match to TRBD1 covers 7 bases. This CDR3 has 21 amino acids. The ends lost 3 bases at V and 4 bases at J; junction bases unmatched: 21. CDR1 MGHRA and CDR2 YSYEKL come from the germline V gene. Here the CDR3 DNA reads TGCGCCAGCAGCCAGACTCCCGGGACAGTGCCTTTCCGTGGATATAATTCACCCCTCCACTTT. This encodes CASSQTPGTVPFRGYNSPLHF.

This clone was counted a single time. V usage is TRBV4-2 and J usage is TRBJ2-1; 7 bases are shared with TRBD2. V lost 2 bases, J lost 4 bases, and 17 bases stayed unmatched. CDR1 is LGHNA, CDR2 YNFKEQ, per germline. The CDR3 runs 19 residues. The CDR3 bases are TGTGCCAGCAGCCAAAACCCTTTGGGTGGCGGGGGACTTTACAATGAGCAGTTCTTC. It codes for CASSQNPLGGGGLYNEQFF.

The genes are TRBV4-2 and TRBJ2-2, with 10 bases that match TRBD1. Germline CDR1 and CDR2: LGHNA and YNFKEQ. V trimming: 4 bases; J trimming: 4 bases; junction bases outside the gene matches: 3. The CDR3 consists of 15 residues. DNA of the CDR3: TGTGCCAGCAGCCCGGGACAGGGGAGCACCGGGGAGCTGTTTTTT. Its protein is CASSPGQGSTGELFF.